The 21 T cell receptor beta chains below come from one sample, sequenced in a study of T cell responses to AZD1222 COVID-19 vaccine. The method was immunoSEQ multiplex PCR; TCRdb's version includes in-frame clones alone and lacks a portion of them. This table has roughly 100,000 clones, around 89% appearing once. The sequenced sample was peripheral blood, obtained on day 0 of AZD1222 vaccination. These receptors were obtained from an adult in good health.

The chain joins TRBV9 to TRBJ1-4, with 7 bases identical to TRBD1. CDR1 SGDLS and CDR2 YYNGEE come from the germline V gene. Trimming at V came to 4 bases and at J to 4 bases, leaving 4 bases not matched to a gene. The CDR3 covers 14 residues. In nucleotides, the CDR3 is TGTGCCAGCAGCCTGGGACAGCGTAATGAAAAACTGTTTTTT. Amino acids: CASSLGQRNEKLFF.

The genes are TRBV5-4 and TRBJ2-1; D may be TRBD2 (6 bases). This CDR3 has 15 amino acids. Germline-derived CDR1 and CDR2 are SGHNT and YYREEE (reference sequence). V shed 0 bases and J shed 5 bases, with 12 bases lying between them. Here the CDR3 DNA reads TGTGCCAGCAGCTTGGGGACTAAGGGAGACAATGAGCAGTTCTTC. Protein sequence: CASSLGTKGDNEQFF.

This clone was observed a few times. The chain uses TRBV19 and TRBJ1-5; D unresolved. The CDR3 spans 14 residues. Germline values: CDR1 LNHDA, CDR2 SQIVND (reference sequence). Trimming removed 7 bases from V and 0 bases from J, with 10 bases in between. CDR3: CASTKLYSNQPQHF. The DNA for the CDR3 is TGTGCCAGTACGAAGCTATATAGCAATCAGCCCCAGCATTTT.

The chain links TRBV6-5 to TRBJ1-5; 7 bases agree with TRBD1. Germline V gene data show CDR1 as MNHEY and CDR2 as SVGAGI. With 7 bases clipped from V and 4 bases from J, the junction kept 10 bases outside the gene matches. CDR3 length equals 15 residues. The CDR3 DNA sequence: TGTGCCAGCAACACTGACAGGGTGTTTAATCAGCCCCAGCATTTT. This sequence encodes CASNTDRVFNQPQHF.

The chain carries TRBV10-3 and TRBJ1-2; D might be TRBD1 (5 bases). CDR1 is ENHRY, CDR2 SYGVKD, per germline. The CDR3 length is 12 residues. V gave up 4 bases and J gave up 8 bases, with 11 bases separating them. DNA for the CDR3: TGTGCCATCAGTGGGGTGCAGGGAGGCTACACCTTC. Its translation: CAISGVQGGYTF.

The chain recombines TRBV7-9 with TRBJ1-1, with D unclear. V was cut by 3 bases and J by 6 bases, with 5 bases left in between. The CDR3 runs 11 residues. From germline, CDR1 is SEHNR and CDR2 FQNEAQ (reference sequence). This CDR3 is CASSFMSEAFF. The CDR3, as DNA: TGTGCCAGCAGCTTTATGTCTGAAGCTTTCTTT.

This chain joins TRBV24-1 and TRBJ1-2; 10 bases align to TRBD1. V shed 7 bases, J shed 8 bases, and the junction held 9 bases outside the gene matches. The CDR3 sequence is 14 residues long. Looked up from germline, CDR1 is KGHDR and CDR2 is SFDVKD. DNA of the CDR3: TGTGCCACCAGCCTCGGGACAGGGGCACAAGGCTACACCTTC. Translation: CATSLGTGAQGYTF.

This chain uses TRBV5-1 with TRBJ2-1; TRBD1 or TRBD2 may be the D gene (5 bases each). V gave up 3 bases and J gave up 0 bases, with 10 bases separating them. CDR3 length: 15 residues. Looked up from germline, CDR1 is SGHRS and CDR2 is YFSETQ. The CDR3 loop is CASSSGTYSYNEQFF. In DNA, the CDR3 is TGCGCCAGCAGCTCCGGGACCTACTCCTACAATGAGCAGTTCTTC. Drawing the rest from reference TRBV5-1 and TRBJ2-1, the complete variable domain is KAGVTQTPRYLIKTRGQQVTLSCSPISGHRSVSWYQQTPGQGLQFLFEYFSETQRNKGNFPGRFSGRQFSNSRSEMNVSTLELGDSALYLCASSSGTYSYNEQFFGPGTRLTVL.

In this sample, this clone turned up once. V and J are TRBV2 and TRBJ2-1; TRBD2 aligns across 9 bases. Unmatched junction bases numbered 5, after V lost 4 bases and J lost 1 base. This CDR3 contains 16 residues. CDR1 is SNHLY, CDR2 FYNNEI, per germline. CDR3 sequence (DNA): TGTGCCAGCAGTGCCTTGGCGGGAGGGTCCTACAATGAGCAGTTCTTC. Its translation: CASSALAGGSYNEQFF.

The rearrangement joins TRBV7-9 to TRBJ2-7, with TRBD2 matching 11 bases. The V gene end was trimmed by 3 bases and the J gene end by 4 bases; junction bases not matched to a gene: 2. The CDR3 contains 14 residues. The germline V gene has CDR1 SEHNR and CDR2 FQNEAQ (reference sequence). CDR3 residues: CASSFGTSGYEQYF. CDR3 DNA: TGTGCCAGCAGCTTCGGGACTAGCGGATACGAGCAGTACTTC.

This clone was seen only once. V usage is TRBV9 and J usage is TRBJ2-2; a possible D gene is TRBD2 (6 bases). The germline V gene encodes CDR1 SGDLS and CDR2 YYNGEE. The CDR3 consists of 16 residues. V was trimmed by 0 bases and J by 1 base, leaving 10 bases between them. The chain's CDR3 is CASSVVPGRNTGELFF. CDR3 bases: TGTGCCAGCAGCGTAGTTCCCGGGAGGAACACCGGGGAGCTGTTTTTT.

The chain joins TRBV7-9 to TRBJ1-1; D gene unclear. The CDR3 is 14 residues long. V lost 2 bases and J lost 3, with 10 bases in between. In germline, CDR1 is SEHNR, CDR2 FQNEAQ (reference sequence). For the CDR3, the DNA is TGTGCCAGCAGCTTACTGGAAAGGGACACTGAAGCTTTCTTT. Protein product: CASSLLERDTEAFF.

V and J are TRBV6-5 and TRBJ1-1; D not certain. The CDR3 sequence is 13 residues long. Deletions cut 6 bases from V and 1 base from J, with 9 bases between. Germline CDR1 reads MNHEY; CDR2 reads SVGAGI. The CDR3 DNA is TGTGCCAGCAGCGCTCGAGAGAACACTGAAGCTTTCTTT. As protein: CASSARENTEAFF.

This sequence joins TRBV24-1 and TRBJ2-1; perhaps TRBD2 as D (5 bases). Germline CDR1 KGHDR, CDR2 SFDVKD. The CDR3 runs 15 residues. Trimming pared 3 bases from V and 6 bases from J, leaving 14 bases between. CDR3 DNA sequence: TGTGCCACCAGTGATCCCGGACTGACCTCCAATGAGCAGTTCTTC. This gives the protein CATSDPGLTSNEQFF.

V usage is TRBV11-3 and J usage is TRBJ1-1; D is unclear. V lost 3 bases and J 0 bases, leaving 5 bases between the germline ends. The CDR3 has 13 amino acids. Germline V gives CDR1 SGHNT, CDR2 YENEEA. DNA of the CDR3: TGTGCCAGCAGCTTTTCCATGAACACTGAAGCTTTCTTT. This translates into CASSFSMNTEAFF.

This chain joins TRBV12-3 or TRBV12-4 and TRBJ1-1; D gene ambiguous. The length of the CDR3 is 13 residues. Between the trimmed V and J ends, which lost 5 bases and 2 bases, there was a span of 9 bases. The CDR3 is CASSVDTNTEAFF. The DNA of the CDR3 is TGTGCCAGCAGTGTCGACACAAACACTGAAGCTTTCTTT.

V usage is TRBV6-5 and J usage is TRBJ2-3, with D possibly TRBD2 on 5 matching bases. Trimming took 8 bases from V and 3 from J, leaving 9 bases between them. The CDR3 contains 12 residues. CDR1 is MNHEY, CDR2 SVGAGI, per germline. The CDR3 here is CASGSWTDTQYF. The CDR3, as DNA: TGTGCCAGCGGGAGTTGGACAGATACGCAGTATTTT.

The rearrangement links TRBV24-1 to TRBJ2-3; D remains ambiguous. V lost 1 base, J lost 5 bases, and 3 bases lay in between. The CDR3 extends over 12 amino acids. Germline lookup yields CDR1 KGHDR and CDR2 SFDVKD. The CDR3 here is CATSDFGDTQYF. In DNA form, the CDR3 reads TGTGCCACCAGTGATTTTGGAGATACGCAGTATTTT.

V gene TRBV5-1 combines with J gene TRBJ2-1, with a weak D call TRBD1 (5 bases). The CDR3 spans 15 residues. The germline V gene has CDR1 SGHRS and CDR2 YFSETQ. With 0 bases removed from V and 8 bases from J, the gap between germline ends came to 15 bases. CDR3 residues: CASSLAVQGGDEQFF. In DNA form, the CDR3 reads TGCGCCAGCAGCTTGGCCGTTCAGGGTGGGGATGAGCAGTTCTTC.

J is TRBJ2-5 and V is TRBV5-4; 10 bases are a match to TRBD1. After removal of 4 bases from V and 4 bases from J, the junction contained 4 bases not matched to a gene. The CDR3 sequence is 14 residues long. CDR1 and CDR2 (germline): SGHNT, YYREEE (reference sequence). CDR3 DNA: TGTGCCAGCAGCCGACAGGGGGCTGTAGAGACCCAGTACTTC. This sequence encodes CASSRQGAVETQYF. Based on the CDR3 plus reference TRBV5-4 and TRBJ2-5, the full variable domain is ETGVTQSPTHLIKTRGQQVTLRCSSQSGHNTVSWYQQALGQGPQFIFQYYREEENGRGNFPPRFSGLQFPNYSSELNVNALELDDSALYLCASSRQGAVETQYFGPGTRLLVL.

V usage is TRBV19 and J usage is TRBJ2-7; 12 bases are shared with TRBD2. Germline assignment: CDR1 LNHDA and CDR2 SQIVND (reference sequence). V lost 5 bases and J lost 6; bases outside the gene matches: 8. The CDR3 is 15 residues long. The CDR3 DNA follows: TGTGCCAGTAGTTCCAGACTAGCGGGAGATGCCGAGCAGTACTTC. It yields the protein CASSSRLAGDAEQYF. Based on the CDR3 plus reference TRBV19 and TRBJ2-7, the full variable domain is DGGITQSPKYLFRKEGQNVTLSCEQNLNHDAMYWYRQDPGQGLRLIYYSQIVNDFQKGDIAEGYSVSREKKESFPLTVTSAQKNPTAFYLCASSSRLAGDAEQYFGPGTRLTVT.